The source of this T cell receptor beta chain is a study of cytomegalovirus exposure and HLA in healthy donors. Study observations and caveats: Researchers reportedly found TCR beta sequences accurately predicted most subjects' HLA-A and HLA-B alleles. A further, later analysis showed that HLA-associated TCR beta chains (compared with equally common others) were more clonally expanded. Segments of the TCR beta V type were, in most cases, productive about 90% or about 30% of the time in an earlier analysis. An analysis that was carried out later associated 17,000 or so TCR beta sequences with HLA alleles at 0.05 false discovery rate.

CDR3 length: 15 residues. V lost 6 bases to trimming and J lost 1 base; unmatched junction nucleotides: 7. Germline V lookup: CDR1 MDHEN, CDR2 SYDVKM. As concerns this clone: The antigen is not known.

The PCR had 60 Vbeta and 13 Jbeta primers. This table comes from immunoSEQ multiplex PCR, and its TCRdb copy is limited to in-frame clones, with some not included. The repertoire includes about 120,000 clones, nearly 65% of them detected once, and more than 8.5% sits in the top ten. The V and J genes are TRBV28 and TRBJ2-5; 8 bases map to TRBD2. This clonotype was obtained from a man aged 35 to 55 in good health and CMV-seropositive. The sample taken for sequencing was PBMCs. The CDR3 DNA is TGTGCCAGCAGCCCGGGGGGGAAGCCCCAAGAGACCCAGTACTTC. This codes for CASSPGGKPQETQYF.